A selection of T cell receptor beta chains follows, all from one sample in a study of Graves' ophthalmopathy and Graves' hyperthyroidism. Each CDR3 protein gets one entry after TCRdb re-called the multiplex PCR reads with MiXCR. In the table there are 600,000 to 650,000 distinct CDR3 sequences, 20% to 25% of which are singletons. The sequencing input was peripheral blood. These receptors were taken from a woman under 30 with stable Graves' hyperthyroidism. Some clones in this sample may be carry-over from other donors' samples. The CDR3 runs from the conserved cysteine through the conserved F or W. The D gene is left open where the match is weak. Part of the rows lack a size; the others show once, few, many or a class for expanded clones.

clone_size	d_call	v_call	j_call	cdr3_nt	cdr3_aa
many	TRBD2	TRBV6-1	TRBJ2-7	TGTGCCAGCTGCGGGGGACTAGTCTCCTACGAGCAGTACTTC	CASCGGLVSYEQYF
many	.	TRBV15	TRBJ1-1	TGTGCCACCAGCAGAGATCGGAAGATGGGGACTGGAGCTTTCTTT	CATSRDRKMGTGAFF
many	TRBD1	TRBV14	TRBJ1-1	TGTGCCAGCAGCCAAATGACAGGGTGGAACACTGAAGCTTTCTTT	CASSQMTGWNTEAFF
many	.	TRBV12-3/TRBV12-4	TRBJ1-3	TGTGCCAGCAGTGCCCGGAACTCTGGAAACACCATATATTTT	CASSARNSGNTIYF
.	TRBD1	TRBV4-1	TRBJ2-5	TGCGCCAGCAGATTGACAGGGCTGCCAGTGGAGACCCAGTACTTC	CASRLTGLPVETQYF
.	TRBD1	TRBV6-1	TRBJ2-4	TGTGCCAGCAGTAATGGACAGGGGGCAGTCAAAAACATTAAGTACTTC	CASSNGQGAVKNIKYF
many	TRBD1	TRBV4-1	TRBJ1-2	TGCGCCAGCAGCCAGTCCGAACAGGGGGCGCATCACTATGGCTACACCTTC	CASSQSEQGAHHYGYTF
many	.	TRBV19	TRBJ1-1	TGTGCCAGTACCCCGTCCTGGAACACTGAAGCTTTCTTT	CASTPSWNTEAFF
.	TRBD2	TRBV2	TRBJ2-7	TGTGCCAGCAGTGAACAAGCGGGAGGCGCCTACGAGCAGTACTTC	CASSEQAGGAYEQYF
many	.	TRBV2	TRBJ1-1	TGTGCCAGCAGTATAGGACAGATGAACACTGAAGCTTTCTTT	CASSIGQMNTEAFF
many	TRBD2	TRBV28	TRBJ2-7	TGTGCCAGCAGTTTAGGGGCGGGAGGCTCAATATACTTC	CASSLGAGGSIYF
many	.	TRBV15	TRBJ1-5	TGTGCCACCAGCAGAGATGGGTCAGGGCTTCAGCCCCAGCATTTT	CATSRDGSGLQPQHF
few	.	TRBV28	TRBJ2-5	TGTGCCAGCAGTTCCCGCCTCCAGGACAGAGGGTTAGAGACCCAGTACTTC	CASSSRLQDRGLETQYF
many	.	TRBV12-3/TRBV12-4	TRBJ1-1	TGTGCCAGCAACAATCCGGGACTCCCGTACACTGAAGCTTTCTTT	CASNNPGLPYTEAFF
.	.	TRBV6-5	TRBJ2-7	TGTGCCAGCAAAGAATACTACGAGCAGTACTTC	CASKEYYEQYF
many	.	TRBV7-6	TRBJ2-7	TGTGCCAGCACCGACCGGGGCTACGAGCAGTACTTC	CASTDRGYEQYF
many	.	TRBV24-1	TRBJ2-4	TGTGCCACCAACGGGAGCCCTTCCCTAGCCAAAAACATTCAGTACTTC	CATNGSPSLAKNIQYF
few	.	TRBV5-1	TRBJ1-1	TGCGCCAGCAGCTTGTTCGGATTGAACACTGAAGCTTTCTTT	CASSLFGLNTEAFF
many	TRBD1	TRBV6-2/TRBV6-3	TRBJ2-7	TGTGCCAGCAGTTACTCAGCGGACAGGGCATCCTACGAGCAGTACTTC	CASSYSADRASYEQYF
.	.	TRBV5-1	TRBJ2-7	TGCGCCAGCAGCTTGGGAGGGGAGACCTACGAGCAGTACTTC	CASSLGGETYEQYF
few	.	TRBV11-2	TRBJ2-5	TGTGCCAGCAGTCCCTTCACCGGGCAAGAGACCCAGTACTTC	CASSPFTGQETQYF
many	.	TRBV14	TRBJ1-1	TGTGCCAGCAGCCAAGATTCCACGAACACTGAAGCTTTCTTT	CASSQDSTNTEAFF
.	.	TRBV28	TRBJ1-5	TGTGCCAGCAGTCCACCTCGGGATCAGAGCAATCAGCCCCAGCATTTT	CASSPPRDQSNQPQHF
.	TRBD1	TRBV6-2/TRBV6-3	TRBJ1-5	TGTGCCAGCAGCATAGGGGGACAGTACAATCAGCCCCAGCATTTT	CASSIGGQYNQPQHF
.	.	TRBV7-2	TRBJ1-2	TGTGCCAGCAGCTTAGTCGTGGCGGCTCGTGGCTACACCTTC	CASSLVVAARGYTF
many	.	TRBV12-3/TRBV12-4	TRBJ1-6	TGTGCCAGCACCGGGGGGAGCGGATCCTATAATTCACCCCTCCACTTT	CASTGGSGSYNSPLHF
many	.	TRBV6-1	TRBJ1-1	TGTGCCACCAGGACAGCCATGAACACTGAAGCTTTCTTT	CATRTAMNTEAFF
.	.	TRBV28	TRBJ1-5	TGTGCCAGCTCTAAGGGGGGAGGGCCGCAGCCCCAGCATTTT	CASSKGGGPQPQHF
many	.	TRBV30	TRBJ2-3	TGTGCTCGAGACGTGGGGGGACCAGATACGCAGTATTTT	CARDVGGPDTQYF
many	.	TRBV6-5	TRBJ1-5	TGTGCCAGCAGTTACGGACAGACGTATAGCAATCAGCCCCAGCATTTT	CASSYGQTYSNQPQHF
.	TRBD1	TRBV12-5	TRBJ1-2	TGTGCTAGTGGCCCGACAGGGGTGGGAGGCTACACCTTC	CASGPTGVGGYTF
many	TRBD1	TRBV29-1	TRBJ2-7	TGCAGCGTTGTGGGTGGCAGGGGGAGTTACGAGCAGTACTTC	CSVVGGRGSYEQYF
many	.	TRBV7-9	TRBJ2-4	TGTGCCAGCAGCCCCAGACCCAACAGGGGGGGCATTCAGTACTTC	CASSPRPNRGGIQYF
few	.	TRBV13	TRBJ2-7	TGTGCCAGCAGCTTAGTCCAGCAAGGATACGAGCAGTACTTC	CASSLVQQGYEQYF
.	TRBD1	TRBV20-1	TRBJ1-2	TGCAGTGCTAGAGCAGGGGCAGGGGGCAACTATGGCTACACCTTC	CSARAGAGGNYGYTF
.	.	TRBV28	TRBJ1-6	TGTGCCAGCAACAAGGACACAAATTCACCCCTCCACTTT	CASNKDTNSPLHF
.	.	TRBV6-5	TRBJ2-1	TGTGCCAGCAGTTCCCGCCCCAGAACGGGTTACAATGAGCAGTTCTTC	CASSSRPRTGYNEQFF
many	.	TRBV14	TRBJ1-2	TGTGCCAGCAGCCCCGGGCCTTACTATGGCTACACCTTC	CASSPGPYYGYTF
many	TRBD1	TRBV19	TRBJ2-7	TGTGCCAGTAGGCGGGACAGGAGCTCCTACGAGCAGTACTTC	CASRRDRSSYEQYF
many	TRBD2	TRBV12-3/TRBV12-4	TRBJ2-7	TGTGCCAGCAGTTTAACTAGCGGGACGCGGCAGTACTTC	CASSLTSGTRQYF
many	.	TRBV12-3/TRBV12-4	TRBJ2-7	TGTGCCAGCAGTCCGAAACCCACTAGGGAGCAGTACTTC	CASSPKPTREQYF
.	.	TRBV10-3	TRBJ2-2	TGTGCCACCAGTGATTTAGTGTCAGCTTCGGCCGGGGAGCTGTTTTTT	CATSDLVSASAGELFF